The rows below give T cell receptor beta chains drawn from one sample of a study of molecular identifiers for immune sequencing clone quantification. MiXCR, run by TCRdb on the PCR reads, gives a single entry per CDR3 protein. The sample consists of hundreds of thousands of distinct CDR3 sequences, about 20% of them appearing once. Specimen: naive CD8+ T cells from blood, with Jurkat cell RNA spiked in. The receptors shown here come from a human donor in good health. Some libraries in this study had Jurkat cell RNA spiked in. Each CDR3 is given with its conserved first and last residue. A D gene is named only where the DNA matches it firmly. Not all rows give a size; the values are once, few, many and, for expanded clones, a class.

>NA|TRBV27|once|TRBJ1-1
CASSLSKSTEAFF
TGTGCCAGCAGTTTATCGAAATCCACTGAAGCTTTCTTT
>NA|TRBV5-1|many|TRBJ2-5
CASSQFPGEEETQYF
TGCGCCAGCAGCCAATTCCCAGGGGAGGAAGAGACCCAGTACTTC
>NA|TRBV27|many|TRBJ2-3
CASSSGTSYSTDTQYF
TGTGCCAGCAGTTCAGGGACTTCCTACAGCACAGATACGCAGTATTTT
>TRBD2|TRBV7-2|many|TRBJ2-7
CASSLTSGTYEQYF
TGTGCCAGCAGTTTGACTAGCGGTACCTACGAGCAGTACTTC
>NA|TRBV6-6|many|TRBJ1-2
CASSYFQGDYGYTF
TGTGCCAGCAGTTACTTTCAGGGAGACTATGGCTACACCTTC
>NA|TRBV7-2|many|TRBJ2-1
CASSPGTQANEQFF
TGTGCCAGCAGTCCCGGGACCCAAGCGAATGAGCAGTTCTTC
>TRBD1|TRBV6-6|many|TRBJ2-5
CASSPSDRGETQYF
TGTGCCAGCAGCCCTTCGGACAGGGGAGAGACCCAGTACTTC
>NA|TRBV5-6|many|TRBJ1-3
CASYLGLSGNTIYF
TGTGCCAGCTATCTGGGACTGTCTGGAAACACCATATATTTT
>NA|TRBV18|many|TRBJ1-1
CASSPANTEAFF
TGTGCCAGCAGTCCAGCGAACACTGAAGCTTTCTTT
>TRBD2|TRBV5-3|few|TRBJ2-1
CASRGTSGSYGNEQFF
TGTGCCAGCAGGGGGACTAGCGGGAGTTATGGGAATGAGCAGTTCTTC
>TRBD1|TRBV18|many|TRBJ1-3
CASSRTGLSGNTIYF
TGTGCCAGCTCCCGGACAGGACTCTCTGGAAACACCATATATTTT
>NA|TRBV5-4|many|TRBJ1-6
CASSLEGTGNSPLHF
TGTGCCAGCAGCTTGGAAGGGACCGGTAATTCACCCCTCCACTTT
>NA|TRBV4-3|many|TRBJ2-1
CASSQGTGSYNEQFF
TGCGCCAGCAGCCAGGGGACGGGCTCCTACAATGAGCAGTTCTTC
>TRBD2|TRBV11-2|many|TRBJ2-7
CASTIHPRGGSYEQYF
TGTGCCAGCACCATCCACCCCCGGGGGGGCTCCTACGAGCAGTACTTC
>NA|TRBV5-6|many|TRBJ1-4
CASSRARQPEKLFF
TGTGCCAGCAGCCGTGCCCGACAGCCTGAAAAACTGTTTTTT
>NA|TRBV11-2|many|TRBJ2-7
CASSPQPKTDSYEQYF
TGTGCCAGCAGCCCACAGCCCAAGACAGATTCCTACGAGCAGTACTTC
>NA|TRBV20-1|many|TRBJ2-2
CSARDGTTNTGELFF
TGCAGTGCTAGGGACGGGACAACGAACACCGGGGAGCTGTTTTTT
>TRBD1|TRBV6-6|few|TRBJ1-2
CASSSAGTGSDGYTF
TGTGCCAGCAGTTCAGCGGGGACAGGGTCAGATGGCTACACCTTC
>NA|TRBV24-1|NA|TRBJ2-3
CATSDHEQGSTDTQYF
TGTGCCACCAGTGATCATGAGCAGGGATCCACAGATACGCAGTATTTT
>NA|TRBV20-1|many|TRBJ2-3
CSARSPTMSAYTDTQYF
TGCAGTGCTAGATCGCCGACTATGAGCGCCTACACAGATACGCAGTATTTT
>NA|TRBV11-1|NA|TRBJ2-5
CASSTRWGETQYF
TGTGCCAGCAGTACTCGATGGGGTGAGACCCAGTACTTC
>TRBD2|TRBV20-1|many|TRBJ2-3
CSAPKRGGLADTQYF
TGCAGTGCCCCGAAGCGGGGGGGCCTGGCAGATACGCAGTATTTT
>TRBD2|TRBV20-1|few|TRBJ2-7
CSARGTSGMFRYEQYF
TGCAGTGCTAGGGGGACTAGCGGGATGTTTCGTTACGAGCAGTACTTC
>NA|TRBV5-6|many|TRBJ1-1
CASSWGGGPEAFF
TGTGCCAGCAGCTGGGGGGGGGGCCCTGAAGCTTTCTTT
>NA|TRBV30|many|TRBJ2-2
CAWSVMMNTGELFF
TGTGCCTGGAGTGTAATGATGAACACCGGGGAGCTGTTTTTT
>TRBD2|TRBV29-1|many|TRBJ2-2
CSVGLEAGELFF
TGCAGCGTCGGACTAGAGGCCGGGGAGCTGTTTTTT